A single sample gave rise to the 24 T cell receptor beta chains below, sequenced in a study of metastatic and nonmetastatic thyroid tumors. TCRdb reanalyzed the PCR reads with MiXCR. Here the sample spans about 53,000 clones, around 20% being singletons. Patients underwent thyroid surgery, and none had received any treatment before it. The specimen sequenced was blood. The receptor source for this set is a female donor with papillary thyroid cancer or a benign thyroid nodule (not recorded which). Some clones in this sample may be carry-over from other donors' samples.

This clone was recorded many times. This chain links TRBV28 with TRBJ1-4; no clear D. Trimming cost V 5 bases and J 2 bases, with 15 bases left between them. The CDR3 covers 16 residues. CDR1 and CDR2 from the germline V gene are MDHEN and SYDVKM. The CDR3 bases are TGTGCCAGCAGTACCCAGTTTCGGCTCACTAATGAAAAACTGTTTTTT. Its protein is CASSTQFRLTNEKLFF.

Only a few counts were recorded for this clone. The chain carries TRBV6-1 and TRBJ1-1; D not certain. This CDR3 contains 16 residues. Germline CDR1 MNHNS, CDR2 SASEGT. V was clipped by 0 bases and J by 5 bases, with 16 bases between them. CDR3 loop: CASSEAWVGLATEAFF. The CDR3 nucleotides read TGTGCCAGCAGTGAAGCATGGGTAGGTCTAGCAACTGAAGCTTTCTTT.

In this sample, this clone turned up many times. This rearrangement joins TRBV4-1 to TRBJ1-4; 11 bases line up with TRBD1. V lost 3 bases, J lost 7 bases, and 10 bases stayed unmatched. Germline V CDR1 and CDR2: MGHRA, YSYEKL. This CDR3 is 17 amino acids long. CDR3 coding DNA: TGCGCCAGCAGCCAGTCTCCCGGGACAGGGGGGGGTGAAAAACTGTTTTTT. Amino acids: CASSQSPGTGGGEKLFF.

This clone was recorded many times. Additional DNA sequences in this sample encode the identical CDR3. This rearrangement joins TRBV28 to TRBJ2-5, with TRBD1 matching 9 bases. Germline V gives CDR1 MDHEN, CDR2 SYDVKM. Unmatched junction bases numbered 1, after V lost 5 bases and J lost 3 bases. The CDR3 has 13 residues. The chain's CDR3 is CASSRTGEETQYF. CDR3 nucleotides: TGTGCCAGCAGTCGGACAGGGGAAGAGACCCAGTACTTC.

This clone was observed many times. CDR3 DNA: TGTGCCAGCAGCCAAGGAGTACGGGAGGCCCAAGAGACCCAGTACTTC. It encodes CASSQGVREAQETQYF. The chain carries TRBV14 and TRBJ2-5; 7 positions match TRBD2. The junction had 6 bases not matched to a gene; V was cut back by 1 base and J by 1 base. CDR3 length: 16 amino acids. In germline, CDR1 is SGHDN, CDR2 FVKESK.

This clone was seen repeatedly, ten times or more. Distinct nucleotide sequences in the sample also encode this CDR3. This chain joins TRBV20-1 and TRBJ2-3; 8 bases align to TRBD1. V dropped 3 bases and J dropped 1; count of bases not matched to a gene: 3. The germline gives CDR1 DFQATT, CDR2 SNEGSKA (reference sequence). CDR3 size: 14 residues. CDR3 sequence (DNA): TGCAGTGCTAGGCAGGGGGCCCGCACAGATACGCAGTATTTT. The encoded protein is CSARQGARTDTQYF.

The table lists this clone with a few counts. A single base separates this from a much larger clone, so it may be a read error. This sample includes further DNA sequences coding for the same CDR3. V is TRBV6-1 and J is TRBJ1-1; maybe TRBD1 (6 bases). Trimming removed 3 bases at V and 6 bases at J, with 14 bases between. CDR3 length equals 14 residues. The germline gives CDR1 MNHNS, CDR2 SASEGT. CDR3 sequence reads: CASSETGYYAEAFF. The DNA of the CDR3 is TGTGCCAGCAGTGAGACAGGTTATTACGCTGAAGCTTTCTTT.

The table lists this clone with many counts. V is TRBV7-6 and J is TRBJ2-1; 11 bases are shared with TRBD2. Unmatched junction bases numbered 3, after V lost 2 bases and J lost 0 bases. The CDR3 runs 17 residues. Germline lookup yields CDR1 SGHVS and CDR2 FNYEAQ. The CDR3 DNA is TGTGCCAGCAGCTTACGACTAGCGGGATTCTCCTACAATGAGCAGTTCTTC. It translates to CASSLRLAGFSYNEQFF.

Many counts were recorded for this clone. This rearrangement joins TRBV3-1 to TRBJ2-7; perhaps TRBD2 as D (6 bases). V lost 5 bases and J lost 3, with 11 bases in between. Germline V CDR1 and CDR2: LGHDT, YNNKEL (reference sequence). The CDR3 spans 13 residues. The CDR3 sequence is CASSFSTSYEQYF. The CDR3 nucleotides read TGTGCCAGCAGCTTTTCGACTAGCTACGAGCAGTACTTC.

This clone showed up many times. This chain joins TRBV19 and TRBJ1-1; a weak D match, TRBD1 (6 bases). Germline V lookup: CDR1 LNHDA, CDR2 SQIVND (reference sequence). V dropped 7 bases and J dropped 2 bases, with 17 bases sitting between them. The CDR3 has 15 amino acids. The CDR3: CASKEMLTGNTEAFF. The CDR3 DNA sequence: TGTGCCAGTAAGGAAATGCTGACAGGAAACACTGAAGCTTTCTTT.

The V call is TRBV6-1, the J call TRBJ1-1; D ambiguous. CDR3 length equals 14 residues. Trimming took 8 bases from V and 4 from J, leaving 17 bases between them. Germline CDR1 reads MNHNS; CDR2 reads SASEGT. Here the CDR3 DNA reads TGTGCCAGCCTAGTCCGCATTGTGGGCACTGAAGCTTTCTTT. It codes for CASLVRIVGTEAFF.

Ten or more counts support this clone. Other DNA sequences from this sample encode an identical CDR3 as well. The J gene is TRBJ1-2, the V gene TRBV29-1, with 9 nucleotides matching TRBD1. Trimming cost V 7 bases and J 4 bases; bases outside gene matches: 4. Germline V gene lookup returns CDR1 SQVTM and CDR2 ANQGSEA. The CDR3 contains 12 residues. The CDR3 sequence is CSARDRAYGYTF. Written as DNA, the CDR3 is TGCAGCGCCCGGGACAGGGCCTATGGCTACACCTTC. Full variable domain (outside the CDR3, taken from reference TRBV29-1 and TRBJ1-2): SAVISQKPSRDICQRGTSLTIQCQVDSQVTMMFWYRQQPGQSLTLIATANQGSEATYESGFVIDKFPISRPNLTFSTLTVSNMSPEDSSIYLCSARDRAYGYTFGSGTRLTVV.

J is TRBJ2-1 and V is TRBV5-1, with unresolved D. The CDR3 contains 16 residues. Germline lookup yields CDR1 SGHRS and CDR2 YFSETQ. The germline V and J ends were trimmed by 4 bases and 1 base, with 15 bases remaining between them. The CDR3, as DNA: TGCGCCAGCAGCGGTGGCGTGAGTATTTCCTACAATGAGCAGTTCTTC. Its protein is CASSGGVSISYNEQFF. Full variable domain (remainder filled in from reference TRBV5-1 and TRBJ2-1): KAGVTQTPRYLIKTRGQQVTLSCSPISGHRSVSWYQQTPGQGLQFLFEYFSETQRNKGNFPGRFSGRQFSNSRSEMNVSTLELGDSALYLCASSGGVSISYNEQFFGPGTRLTVL.

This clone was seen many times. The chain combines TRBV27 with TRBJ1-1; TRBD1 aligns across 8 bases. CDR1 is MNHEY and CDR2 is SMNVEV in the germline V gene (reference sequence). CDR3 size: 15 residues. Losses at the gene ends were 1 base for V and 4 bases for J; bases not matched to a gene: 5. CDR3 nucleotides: TGTGCCAGCAGTTTATGGCAGGGGGCAAGCACTGAAGCTTTCTTT. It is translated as CASSLWQGASTEAFF.

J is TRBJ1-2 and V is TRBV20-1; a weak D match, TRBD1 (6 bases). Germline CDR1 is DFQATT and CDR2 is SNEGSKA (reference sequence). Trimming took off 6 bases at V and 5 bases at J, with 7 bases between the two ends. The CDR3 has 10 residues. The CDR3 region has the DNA TGCAGTGCCACAGGGTATGGCTACACCTTC. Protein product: CSATGYGYTF.

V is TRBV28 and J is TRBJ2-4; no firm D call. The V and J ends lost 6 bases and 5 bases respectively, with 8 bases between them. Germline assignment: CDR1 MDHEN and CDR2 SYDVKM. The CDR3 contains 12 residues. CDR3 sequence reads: CASSSVQNIQYF. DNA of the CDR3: TGTGCCAGCAGCTCGGTCCAAAACATTCAGTACTTC. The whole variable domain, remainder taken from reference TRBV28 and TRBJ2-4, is DVKVTQSSRYLVKRTGEKVFLECVQDMDHENMFWYRQDPGLGLRLIYFSYDVKMKEKGDIPEGYSVSREKKERFSLILESASTNQTSMYLCASSSVQNIQYFGAGTRLSVL.

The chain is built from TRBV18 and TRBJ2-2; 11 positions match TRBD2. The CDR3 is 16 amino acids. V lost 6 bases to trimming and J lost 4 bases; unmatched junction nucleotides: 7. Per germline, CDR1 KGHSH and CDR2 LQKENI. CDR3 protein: CASSPGLAEITGELFF. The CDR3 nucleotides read TGTGCCAGCTCCCCGGGACTAGCGGAAATCACCGGGGAGCTGTTTTTT. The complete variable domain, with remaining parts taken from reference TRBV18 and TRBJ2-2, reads NAGVMQNPRHLVRRRGQEARLRCSPMKGHSHVYWYRQLPEEGLKFMVYLQKENIIDESGMPKERFSAEFPKEGPSILRIQQVVRGDSAAYFCASSPGLAEITGELFFGEGSRLTVL.

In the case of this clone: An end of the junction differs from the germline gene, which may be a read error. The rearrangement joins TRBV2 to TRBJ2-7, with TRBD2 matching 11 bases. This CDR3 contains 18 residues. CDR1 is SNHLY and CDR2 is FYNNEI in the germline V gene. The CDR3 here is CASSGRTSGWAYPLEQDF. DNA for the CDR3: TGTGCCAGCAGTGGTCGGACTAGCGGGTGGGCCTATCCTCTCGAGCAGGACTTC.

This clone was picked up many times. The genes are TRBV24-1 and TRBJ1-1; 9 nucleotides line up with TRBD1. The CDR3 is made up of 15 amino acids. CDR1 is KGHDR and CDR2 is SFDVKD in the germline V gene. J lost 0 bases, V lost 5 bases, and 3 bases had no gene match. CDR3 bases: TGTGCCACCAGTGTCGGGACAGGGATGAACACTGAAGCTTTCTTT. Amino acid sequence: CATSVGTGMNTEAFF.

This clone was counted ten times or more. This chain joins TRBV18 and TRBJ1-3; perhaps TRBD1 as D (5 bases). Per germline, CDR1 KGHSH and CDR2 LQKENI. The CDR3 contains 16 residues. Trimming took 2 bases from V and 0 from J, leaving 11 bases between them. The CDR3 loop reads CASSPGPGSSGNTIYF. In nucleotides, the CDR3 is TGTGCCAGCTCACCAGGGCCAGGGAGCTCTGGAAACACCATATATTTT.

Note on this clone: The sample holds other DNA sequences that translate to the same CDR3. CDR3 loop: CASSDTGYVAKNIQYF. The CDR3 DNA sequence: TGTGCCAGCAGTGACACAGGGTACGTCGCCAAAAACATTCAGTACTTC. The chain links TRBV5-4 to TRBJ2-4; D is possibly TRBD1 (6 bases). Trimming removed 5 bases at V and 1 base at J, with 16 bases between. This CDR3 is 16 amino acids long. CDR1 and CDR2 (germline): SGHNT, YYREEE (reference sequence).

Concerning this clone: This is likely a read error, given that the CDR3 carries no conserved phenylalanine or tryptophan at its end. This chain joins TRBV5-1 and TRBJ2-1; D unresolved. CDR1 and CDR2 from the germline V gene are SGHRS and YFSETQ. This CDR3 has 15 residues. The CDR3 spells CASSLGHLSYTEQFY. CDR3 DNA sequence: TGCGCCAGCAGCTTGGGGCACCTCTCCTACACTGAGCAGTTCTAC.

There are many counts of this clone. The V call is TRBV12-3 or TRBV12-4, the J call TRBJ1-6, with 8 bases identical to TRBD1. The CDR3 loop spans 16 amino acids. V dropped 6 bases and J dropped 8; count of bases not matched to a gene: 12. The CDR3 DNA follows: TGTGCCAGCAGCGCAACAGGGACAGGATTCGATTCACCCCTCCACTTT. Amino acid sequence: CASSATGTGFDSPLHF.

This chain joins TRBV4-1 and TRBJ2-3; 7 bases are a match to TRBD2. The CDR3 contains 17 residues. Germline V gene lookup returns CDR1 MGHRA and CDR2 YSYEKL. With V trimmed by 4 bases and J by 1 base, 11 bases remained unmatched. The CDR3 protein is CASSRTPAGLGTDTQYF. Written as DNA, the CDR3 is TGCGCCAGCAGCCGGACTCCCGCTGGACTAGGCACAGATACGCAGTATTTT.